Listed here are 13 T cell receptor beta chains from one sample, sequenced in a study of shared clonotypes between healthy human individuals. Here immunoSEQ multiplex PCR was the method, and the copy in TCRdb shows in-frame clones only, minus some. The repertoire holds nearly 600,000 clones, with roughly 96% as singletons. Naive CD8 cells were CD45RO-negative, positively selected for CCR7, excluding terminally differentiated effector memory CD45RA+ cells. Sequencing was done on a sample of naive CD8+ T cells sorted from blood. The receptors here all came from a woman aged 30 to 39 in good health.

This clone has only one observation. This chain connects TRBV27 to TRBJ1-1; a weak D match, TRBD1 (5 bases). Germline V CDR1 and CDR2: MNHEY, SMNVEV (reference sequence). V was cut by 1 base and J by 4 bases, with 10 bases left in between. The CDR3 sequence is 14 residues long. CDR3 residues: CASSLLGAPTEAFF. The DNA of the CDR3 is TGTGCCAGCAGTTTATTAGGGGCACCCACTGAAGCTTTCTTT.

CDR3 residues: CASSAGTYYEQYF. The DNA for the CDR3 is TGCGCCAGCAGCGCCGGCACATACTACGAGCAGTACTTC. This chain links TRBV10-1 with TRBJ2-7; D is uncertain. Per the germline V gene, CDR1 is WNHNN and CDR2 is SYGVQD (reference sequence). There are 13 residues in the CDR3. V shed 6 bases and J shed 3 bases, with 12 bases lying between them.

The gene calls are TRBV10-3 and TRBJ2-2; TRBD1 matches 7 bases. J gave up 2 bases and V 0 bases, and 6 bases lay outside the gene matches. Germline V gene data show CDR1 as ENHRY and CDR2 as SYGVKD. The CDR3 consists of 17 residues. CDR3 nucleotides: TGTGCCATCAGTGAGTCGGGGGACAGCGGAAACACCGGGGAGCTGTTTTTT. The encoded protein is CAISESGDSGNTGELFF.

The V gene is TRBV5-6, the J gene TRBJ2-4, with 8 positions matching TRBD2. The CDR3 length is 16 residues. Per germline, CDR1 SGHDT and CDR2 YYEEEE. The J segment lost 9 bases and the V segment lost 0 bases, leaving 11 bases of the junction unmatched. CDR3: CASSLGIAGRKGIQYF. CDR3 nucleotides: TGTGCCAGCAGCTTGGGCATAGCGGGAAGAAAGGGCATTCAGTACTTC.

V gene TRBV9 combines with J gene TRBJ2-2, with D tentatively TRBD2 (6 bases). V was cut by 3 bases and J by 14 bases, with 23 bases left in between. Germline loops: CDR1 SGDLS, CDR2 YYNGEE. This CDR3 is 15 amino acids long. For the CDR3, the DNA is TGTGCCAGCAGCGCAACCGGGACTGCCCCCGACGAACTGTTTTTT. Residues: CASSATGTAPDELFF.

The chain links TRBV18 to TRBJ1-2; D is possibly TRBD1 (6 bases). V lost 3 bases, J lost 2 bases, and 22 bases lay in between. This CDR3 comprises 18 residues. Per germline, CDR1 KGHSH and CDR2 LQKENI. In DNA, the CDR3 is TGTGCCAGCTCACCCCTTAGGGTCCAGGGGAATTCCAACTATGGCTACACCTTC. Protein product: CASSPLRVQGNSNYGYTF.

The V call is TRBV9, the J call TRBJ2-3, with D perhaps given as TRBD1 or TRBD2 (5 bases each). The CDR3 runs to 16 residues. The V end was cut by 1 base, the J end by 1 base, with 13 bases between. CDR1 SGDLS and CDR2 YYNGEE come from the germline V gene. The CDR3 coding sequence is TGTGCCAGCAGCGTAAGGAGAGGGGATGGCACAGATACGCAGTATTTT. This sequence encodes CASSVRRGDGTDTQYF.

The rearrangement uses TRBV7-8 and TRBJ2-6; 7 bases are a match to TRBD1. J was trimmed by 2 bases and V by 4 bases; bases with no gene match: 5. CDR1 SGHVS and CDR2 FQNEAQ come from the germline V gene. The CDR3 runs 16 residues. CDR3 coding DNA: TGTGCCAGCAGCTACCCCGACAGGGCTGGGGCCAACGTCCTGACTTTC. This translates into CASSYPDRAGANVLTF.

This clone was counted once. This rearrangement joins TRBV29-1 to TRBJ2-1; 8 bases are shared with TRBD1. Germline assignment: CDR1 SQVTM and CDR2 ANQGSEA. The CDR3 length is 13 residues. Germline trimming cut 4 bases from V and 12 bases from J; bases unmatched to any gene: 11. CDR3 sequence: CSVGTGSEWGQFF. The CDR3 DNA sequence: TGCAGCGTTGGGACAGGGAGCGAGTGGGGGCAGTTCTTC.

Only one count was recorded for this clone. The chain recombines TRBV29-1 with TRBJ2-3; 8 nucleotides line up with TRBD2. The germline gives CDR1 SQVTM, CDR2 ANQGSEA. The CDR3 is 14 residues long. The ends lost 6 bases at V and 4 bases at J; junction bases unmatched: 9. The CDR3 here is CSVAAGVSPDTQYF. DNA for the CDR3: TGCAGCGTCGCAGCGGGAGTCAGTCCAGATACGCAGTATTTT.

The chain has TRBV25-1 and TRBJ2-5; D remains unclear. The V gene's germline CDR1 is MGHDK and CDR2 SYGVNS. Trimming shortened V by 0 bases and J by 7 bases, and 12 bases separated the two germline ends. The CDR3 has 14 residues. CDR3: CASSEYTGRGTQYF. The CDR3, as DNA: TGTGCCAGCAGTGAATATACCGGACGAGGGACCCAGTACTTC.

This rearrangement joins TRBV28 to TRBJ2-7; D is perhaps TRBD1 (6 bases). Germline CDR1 is MDHEN and CDR2 is SYDVKM. The CDR3 has 14 residues. V gave up 5 bases and J gave up 9 bases, with 20 bases separating them. CDR3 protein: CASSPQGSTTWQYF. Here the CDR3 DNA reads TGTGCCAGCAGTCCGCAGGGGTCTACTACGTGGCAGTACTTC.

The CDR3 loop reads CASSLDRGLNEQYF. The CDR3 region has the DNA TGCGCCAGCAGCTTAGACAGGGGGCTCAACGAGCAGTACTTC. This chain connects TRBV5-1 to TRBJ2-7; 10 bases are a match to TRBD1. The CDR3 is 14 amino acids. The V gene end was trimmed by 2 bases and the J gene end by 5 bases; junction bases not matched to a gene: 4. The germline gives CDR1 SGHRS, CDR2 YFSETQ.